What follows is one TCR beta chain and its context. Its antigen is unknown. The CDR3 has 18 amino acids. Germline lookup yields CDR1 SGHDN and CDR2 FVKESK. The V gene end was trimmed by 4 bases and the J gene end by 3 bases; junction bases not matched to a gene: 12. Primers for the PCR totalled 60 Vbeta and 13 Jbeta. The assay was immunoSEQ multiplex PCR, and TCRdb's table has in-frame clones only and misses some. Of roughly 120,000 clones listed, over 75% are singletons. The data derive from a study of cytomegalovirus exposure and HLA in healthy donors. Study-level results: There were some V segments, including TRBV6-2 and TRBV6-3, excluded as indistinguishable. On later analysis, the bulk of CMV-associated TCR beta chains appeared to be HLA-restricted. The classifier was said to identify cytomegalovirus status with high specificity and sensitivity.

The V gene is TRBV14, the J gene TRBJ2-2; 9 bases line up with TRBD1. This receptor was identified in a woman aged 18 to 35 in good health and CMV-seronegative. Material: PBMCs. CDR3 in amino acids: CASSPLRGQGYHTGELFF. CDR3 nucleotide sequence: TGTGCCAGCAGCCCCCTCAGGGGACAGGGATACCACACCGGGGAGCTGTTTTTT.